This TCR beta chain was recovered during a study of shared clonotypes between healthy human individuals. Points from the study as a whole: Memory subsets had estimated richness that was generally smaller than that of naive subsets. Sample collection involved blood only; tissue repertoires are likely different. Among a few donors, roughly 5% of naive CD4 clonotypes were found in common.

The sample holds one count of this clone. Its antigen is still unknown. The CDR3 has 14 residues. CDR1 and CDR2 from the germline V gene are MNHEY and SVGAGI. V gave up 5 bases and J gave up 1 base, with 12 bases separating them. Each subset's genomic DNA was split evenly across several immunoSEQ plates. Here immunoSEQ multiplex PCR was the method, and the copy in TCRdb shows in-frame clones only, minus some. The sample consists of over a million clones, 96% of them appearing once. The chain couples TRBV6-5 to TRBJ2-7, with a possible D match to TRBD1 (5 bases). The receptor comes from a man aged 25-40 years in good health. Sequences were obtained from naive CD4+ T cells sorted from blood. Specified subset: CD45RA+ positively selected. The CDR3 DNA sequence: TGTGCCAGCAGTAAAATGACAGCTTCCTACGAGCAGTACTTC. It encodes CASSKMTASYEQYF.